This TCR beta chain was obtained from a study of technical replicates of blood from several donors. This clone was seen just once. This table comes from immunoSEQ multiplex PCR, and its TCRdb copy is limited to in-frame clones, with some not included. The table lists under 90,000 clones, approximately 93% of them singletons. Sequenced: T cells isolated from PBMCs. The receptor was derived from a human donor in good health.

CDR3 in amino acids: CASSSPAGYTF. CDR3 coding DNA: TGTGCCAGCAGTTCGCCTGCGGGCTACACCTTC. The V gene is TRBV27, the J gene TRBJ1-2; D is undetermined. V lost 4 bases and J lost 8, with 8 bases in between. Germline V lookup: CDR1 MNHEY, CDR2 SMNVEV (reference sequence). The CDR3 sequence is 11 residues long.